Below, 27 T cell receptor beta chains from the same sample are listed, as sequenced in a study of CD8 T cells in ankylosing spondylitis. TCRdb independently ran MiXCR on the 5' RACE reads; one entry per CDR3 protein. The sample holds 55,000 or so distinct CDR3 sequences; 6.5% to 9% are singletons and the top ten take 7.5% to 10%. The sequenced sample consisted of blood, either unsorted or a sorted T cell fraction (not recorded which). All receptors come from a female donor with ankylosing spondylitis or in good health (not recorded which).

This clonotype was counted many times. This chain links TRBV10-3 with TRBJ2-1; D possibly corresponds to TRBD1 (5 bases). The CDR3 has 15 amino acids. Trimming stripped 10 bases from V and 0 bases from J, with 16 bases between. Germline V CDR1 and CDR2: ENHRY, SYGVKD. In nucleotides, the CDR3 is TGTGCCACTAGGGGCACGGTTAGCTCCTACAATGAGCAGTTCTTC. It specifies CATRGTVSSYNEQFF.

This clonotype was counted ten times or more. This chain joins TRBV12-3 or TRBV12-4 and TRBJ2-1; 12 bases are a match to TRBD1. The CDR3 spans 17 residues. The ends lost 7 bases at V and 9 bases at J; junction bases unmatched: 16. This chain's CDR3 is CASTPLDGTGGKSEQFF. The CDR3 DNA follows: TGTGCCAGCACCCCCTTGGACGGGACAGGGGGCAAGAGTGAGCAGTTCTTC.

This clonotype was observed many times. The chain has TRBV25-1 and TRBJ1-5; D is unresolved. Between the trimmed V and J ends, which lost 6 bases and 3 bases, there was a span of 6 bases. Germline V CDR1 and CDR2: MGHDK, SYGVNS. This CDR3 has 12 residues. This chain's CDR3 is CASRGNNQPQHF. The CDR3 coding sequence is TGTGCCAGCAGGGGAAACAATCAGCCCCAGCATTTT.

This clonotype was observed at least ten times. The chain couples TRBV5-1 to TRBJ2-1; tentative D call: TRBD1 (5 bases). The germline V and J ends were trimmed by 1 base and 3 bases, with 8 bases remaining between them. Germline CDR1 SGHRS, CDR2 YFSETQ. CDR3 length equals 14 residues. Here the CDR3 reads CASSLPQVYNEQFF. The DNA for the CDR3 is TGCGCCAGCAGCTTGCCACAGGTCTACAATGAGCAGTTCTTC.

This clonotype occurred many times. The chain links TRBV6-5 to TRBJ1-6; D is ambiguous. This CDR3 is built from 13 residues. The V end lost 4 bases, the J end lost 5 bases, and 6 bases lay between the germline ends. CDR1 and CDR2 from the germline V gene are MNHEY and SVGAGI. CDR3 residues: CASSLTDNSPLHF. The CDR3 DNA reads as TGTGCCAGCAGTTTGACGGATAATTCACCCCTCCACTTT.

This clonotype was seen many times. The genes are TRBV20-1 and TRBJ2-2; either TRBD1 or TRBD2 may supply D (6 bases each). The CDR3 loop spans 13 amino acids. Trimming took 3 bases from V and 6 from J, leaving 11 bases between them. The V gene's germline CDR1 is DFQATT and CDR2 SNEGSKA (reference sequence). CDR3 amino acids: CSARKGGSGELFF. The CDR3 DNA is TGCAGTGCTAGGAAGGGGGGCTCCGGGGAGCTGTTTTTT.

The table lists this clonotype with many counts. V gene TRBV5-5 combines with J gene TRBJ2-2; 14 nucleotides agree with TRBD2. Germline CDR1 and CDR2: SGHKS and YYEKEE (reference sequence). The CDR3 is made up of 18 amino acids. The J segment lost 0 bases and the V segment lost 4 bases, leaving 5 bases of the junction unmatched. CDR3 sequence reads: CASSRTSGGPPNTGELFF. The CDR3 DNA is TGTGCCAGCAGCCGGACTAGCGGGGGGCCCCCGAACACCGGGGAGCTGTTTTTT.

The table lists this clonotype with many counts. V usage is TRBV3-1 and J usage is TRBJ1-5, with D tentatively TRBD1 (5 bases). This CDR3 is 16 amino acids long. Germline V CDR1 and CDR2: LGHDT, YNNKEL (reference sequence). V dropped 1 base and J dropped 5 bases, with 15 bases sitting between them. In nucleotides, the CDR3 is TGTGCCAGCAGCCAAGGATCAGGGTCCATTCATCAGCCCCAGCATTTT. Translated: CASSQGSGSIHQPQHF. The whole variable domain, remainder taken from reference TRBV3-1 and TRBJ1-5, is DTAVSQTPKYLVTQMGNDKSIKCEQNLGHDTMYWYKQDSKKFLKIMFSYNNKELIINETVPNRFSPKSPDKAHLNLHINSLELGDSAVYFCASSQGSGSIHQPQHFGDGTRLSIL.

This clonotype was counted ten times or more. This chain joins TRBV20-1 and TRBJ2-5; D call uncertain. CDR3 length equals 11 residues. Germline V gives CDR1 DFQATT, CDR2 SNEGSKA (reference sequence). Trimming pared 5 bases from V and 3 bases from J, leaving 7 bases between. The CDR3 bases are TGCAGTGCTGGAAAGGAAGAGACCCAGTACTTC. Translation gives CSAGKEETQYF.

This clonotype was detected a few times. This chain uses TRBV12-3 or TRBV12-4 with TRBJ1-1; TRBD1 is a possible D gene (6 bases). The CDR3 is made up of 13 amino acids. Trimming removed 4 bases at V and 4 bases at J, with 10 bases between. The CDR3 reads CASSYIRGTEAFF. The DNA for the CDR3 is TGTGCCAGCAGTTATATCAGGGGCACTGAAGCTTTCTTT.

The genes are TRBV18 and TRBJ2-3; 11 nucleotides line up with TRBD1. This CDR3 has 18 amino acids. CDR1 is KGHSH and CDR2 is LQKENI in the germline V gene. After removal of 3 bases from V and 4 bases from J, the junction contained 12 bases not matched to a gene. CDR3: CASSPFDSGTGGADTQYF. The CDR3 nucleotides read TGTGCCAGCTCACCTTTCGATTCCGGGACAGGGGGAGCAGATACGCAGTATTTT.

In its sample, this clonotype was seen many times. The V and J genes are TRBV29-1 and TRBJ1-2; D may be TRBD1 (5 bases). There are 14 residues in the CDR3. V gave up 6 bases and J gave up 4 bases, with 18 bases separating them. The germline gives CDR1 SQVTM, CDR2 ANQGSEA. The CDR3 reads CSVQPRDGPYGYTF. The CDR3 coding sequence is TGCAGCGTACAACCCAGGGACGGGCCCTATGGCTACACCTTC.

In this sample, this clonotype turned up many times. V and J are TRBV4-2 and TRBJ1-1, with D unclear. This CDR3 comprises 14 residues. V dropped 1 base and J dropped 8 bases, with 14 bases sitting between them. CDR1 is LGHNA and CDR2 is YNFKEQ in the germline V gene. The CDR3 DNA reads as TGTGCCAGCAGCCAAGGAAATGGTGCGCAGGAAGCTTTCTTT. Translation: CASSQGNGAQEAFF.

There are many counts of this clonotype. The V gene is TRBV14, the J gene TRBJ1-2, with D unclear. In germline, CDR1 is SGHDN, CDR2 FVKESK. The CDR3 is 15 residues long. V was trimmed by 4 bases and J by 1 base, leaving 13 bases between them. This chain's CDR3 is CASSLLYGFNYGYTF. The CDR3 DNA is TGTGCCAGCAGCCTGCTCTATGGCTTTAACTATGGCTACACCTTC.

This chain uses TRBV14 with TRBJ2-7; weak D call: TRBD2 (6 bases). Germline-derived CDR1 and CDR2 are SGHDN and FVKESK. This CDR3 contains 13 residues. V was shortened by 4 bases and J by 4 bases, with 11 bases between the two germline ends. DNA for the CDR3: TGTGCCAGCAGCCCCCATGCGGGGTACGAGCAGTACTTC. Translation: CASSPHAGYEQYF.

This clonotype was detected ten times or more. The chain recombines TRBV20-1 with TRBJ2-7; a possible D gene is TRBD2 (5 bases). Germline V CDR1 and CDR2: DFQATT, SNEGSKA (reference sequence). This CDR3 has 12 amino acids. V dropped 8 bases and J dropped 2 bases, with 13 bases sitting between them. CDR3 sequence (DNA): TGCAGTACAAAAAGCGGCCCCTACGAGCAGTACTTC. Protein product: CSTKSGPYEQYF.

This clonotype came up many times. The chain employs TRBV5-6 and TRBJ2-7, with a weak D call TRBD1 (6 bases). V gave up 1 base and J gave up 2 bases, with 10 bases separating them. This CDR3 is built from 14 residues. Germline V CDR1 and CDR2: SGHDT, YYEEEE. CDR3 sequence reads: CASSLKTGPYEQYV. The CDR3 DNA follows: TGTGCCAGCAGCTTGAAAACAGGGCCCTACGAGCAGTACGTC.

This clonotype came up many times. This chain uses TRBV5-1 with TRBJ2-2; D call uncertain. The V end was cut by 0 bases, the J end by 1 base, with 7 bases between. CDR3 length equals 15 residues. Germline loops: CDR1 SGHRS, CDR2 YFSETQ. The CDR3 reads CASSLVAENTGELFF. CDR3 in DNA: TGCGCCAGCAGCTTGGTGGCGGAGAACACCGGGGAGCTGTTTTTT.

This clonotype was detected many times. The chain employs TRBV10-3 and TRBJ2-4, with D perhaps TRBD2 (6 bases). This CDR3 comprises 17 residues. Germline V lookup: CDR1 ENHRY, CDR2 SYGVKD. Trimming cost V 6 bases and J 1 base, with 19 bases left between them. The CDR3 spells CAISDGGTYLAKNIQYF. In DNA form, the CDR3 reads TGTGCCATCAGCGACGGGGGAACTTACCTGGCCAAAAACATTCAGTACTTC.

This clonotype was observed many times. Compared with germline, one end of the junction differs, possibly owing to a read error. The chain is built from TRBV20-1 and TRBJ1-6, with unresolved D. CDR1 and CDR2 (germline): DFQATT, SNEGSKA (reference sequence). The CDR3 consists of 15 residues. Here the CDR3 reads CSAPAASSYNSPLHF. Here the CDR3 DNA reads TGCAGTGCTCCAGCGGCGAGCTCCTATAACTCACCCCTCCACTTT.

This clonotype showed up many times. This sequence joins TRBV5-1 and TRBJ2-4; D uncertain. Germline-derived CDR1 and CDR2 are SGHRS and YFSETQ. Trimming took 4 bases from V and 2 from J, leaving 19 bases between them. The CDR3 extends over 17 amino acids. The CDR3 DNA reads TGCGCCAGCAGCCCAACAGTCTCTGGTGCTACCAAAAACATTCAGTACTTC. This encodes CASSPTVSGATKNIQYF. Variable domain in full (rest from reference TRBV5-1 and TRBJ2-4): KAGVTQTPRYLIKTRGQQVTLSCSPISGHRSVSWYQQTPGQGLQFLFEYFSETQRNKGNFPGRFSGRQFSNSRSEMNVSTLELGDSALYLCASSPTVSGATKNIQYFGAGTRLSVL.

This clonotype has at least ten counts. The CDR3 loop reads CASSYSSDVGQHF. In DNA, the CDR3 is TGTGCCAGCAGTTACAGTAGTGACGTGGGACAGCATTTT. The chain employs TRBV6-2 or TRBV6-3 and TRBJ1-5; D not resolved. Germline CDR1 reads MNHEY; CDR2 reads SVGEGT. The CDR3 loop spans 13 amino acids. V shed 2 bases and J shed 13 bases, with 15 bases lying between them.

This clonotype was detected many times. The chain has TRBV20-1 and TRBJ2-7; 8 nucleotides match TRBD1. The germline gives CDR1 DFQATT, CDR2 SNEGSKA (reference sequence). The CDR3 totals 14 residues. The V gene end was trimmed by 6 bases and the J gene end by 5 bases; junction bases not matched to a gene: 12. CDR3 region: CSANPRTGRHEQYF. In DNA, the CDR3 is TGCAGTGCAAACCCCAGGACAGGGAGGCACGAGCAGTACTTC.

This clonotype was counted ten times or more. The CDR3 here is CATGQGANEQFF. The CDR3 DNA follows: TGTGCCACCGGACAGGGGGCGAATGAGCAGTTCTTC. This chain connects TRBV24-1 to TRBJ2-1, with 11 positions matching TRBD1. Per germline, CDR1 KGHDR and CDR2 SFDVKD. The CDR3 is 12 amino acids. V was clipped by 9 bases and J by 7 bases; unmatched bases: 1.

This clonotype was detected a few times. The V and J genes are TRBV9 and TRBJ1-1; D unclear. The V end was cut by 4 bases, the J end by 5 bases, with 12 bases between. The length of the CDR3 is 13 residues. Germline lookup yields CDR1 SGDLS and CDR2 YYNGEE. The CDR3 DNA reads TGTGCCAGCAGCCCCGTCCGAGGGACTGAAGCTTTCTTT. Its translation is CASSPVRGTEAFF.

Turning to this clonotype: This clone may be a read error of a much larger clone one base away. The conserved phenylalanine or tryptophan normally closing the CDR3 is absent here, so this likely arose from a read error. This sequence joins TRBV5-5 and TRBJ1-4; the D is unclear. V lost 0 bases and J 5 bases, leaving 11 bases between the germline ends. Per germline, CDR1 SGHKS and CDR2 YYEKEE (reference sequence). The CDR3 runs 15 residues. DNA of the CDR3: TGTGCCAGCAGCTTGGATGGGAAGGTGAATGAAAAACTGTTTTAT. Amino acid sequence: CASSLDGKVNEKLFY.

This clonotype was seen repeatedly, ten times or more. This chain links TRBV29-1 with TRBJ2-3, with 9 bases lining up with TRBD2. CDR1 and CDR2 (germline): SQVTM, ANQGSEA. The CDR3 loop spans 14 amino acids. With V trimmed by 6 bases and J by 6 bases, 10 bases remained unmatched. For the CDR3, the DNA is TGCAGCGTGGCCCCCATGAGCGGGGGGGATACGCAGTATTTT. Protein: CSVAPMSGGDTQYF.